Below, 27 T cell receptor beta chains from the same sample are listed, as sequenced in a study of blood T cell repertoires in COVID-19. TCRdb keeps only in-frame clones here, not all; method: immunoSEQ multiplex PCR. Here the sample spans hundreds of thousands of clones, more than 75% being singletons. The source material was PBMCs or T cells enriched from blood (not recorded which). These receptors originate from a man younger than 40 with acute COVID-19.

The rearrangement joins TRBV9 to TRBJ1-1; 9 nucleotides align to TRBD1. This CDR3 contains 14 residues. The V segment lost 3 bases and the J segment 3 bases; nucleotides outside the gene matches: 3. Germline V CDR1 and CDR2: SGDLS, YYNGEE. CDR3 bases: TGTGCCAGCAGCGCACAGGGGGCTGACACTGAAGCTTTCTTT. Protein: CASSAQGADTEAFF.

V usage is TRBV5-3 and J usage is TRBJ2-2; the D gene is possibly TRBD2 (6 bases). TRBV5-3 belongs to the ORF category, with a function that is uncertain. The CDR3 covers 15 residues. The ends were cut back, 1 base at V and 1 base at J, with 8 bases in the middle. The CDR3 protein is CARSLTGGNTGELFF. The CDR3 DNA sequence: TGTGCCAGAAGCTTGACCGGGGGGAACACCGGGGAGCTGTTTTTT.

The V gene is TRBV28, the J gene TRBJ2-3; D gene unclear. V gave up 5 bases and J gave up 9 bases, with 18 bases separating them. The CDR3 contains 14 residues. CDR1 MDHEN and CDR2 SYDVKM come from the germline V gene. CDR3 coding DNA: TGTGCCAGCAGTACATACCAAGTCCCCTGGACGCAGTATTTT. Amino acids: CASSTYQVPWTQYF. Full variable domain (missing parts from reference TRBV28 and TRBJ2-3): DVKVTQSSRYLVKRTGEKVFLECVQDMDHENMFWYRQDPGLGLRLIYFSYDVKMKEKGDIPEGYSVSREKKERFSLILESASTNQTSMYLCASSTYQVPWTQYFGPGTRLTVL.

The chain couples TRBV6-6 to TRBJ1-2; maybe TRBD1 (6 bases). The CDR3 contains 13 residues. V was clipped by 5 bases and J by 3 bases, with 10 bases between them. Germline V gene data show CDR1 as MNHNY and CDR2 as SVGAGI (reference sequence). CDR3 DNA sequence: TGTGCCAGCAGTCGACAGGAGGACTATGGCTACACCTTC. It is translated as CASSRQEDYGYTF.

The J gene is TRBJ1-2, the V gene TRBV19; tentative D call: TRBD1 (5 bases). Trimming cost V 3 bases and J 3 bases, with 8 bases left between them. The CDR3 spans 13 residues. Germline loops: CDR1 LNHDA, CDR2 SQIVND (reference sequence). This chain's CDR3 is CASSIDSDYGYTF. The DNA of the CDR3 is TGTGCCAGTAGTATCGACAGTGACTATGGCTACACCTTC.

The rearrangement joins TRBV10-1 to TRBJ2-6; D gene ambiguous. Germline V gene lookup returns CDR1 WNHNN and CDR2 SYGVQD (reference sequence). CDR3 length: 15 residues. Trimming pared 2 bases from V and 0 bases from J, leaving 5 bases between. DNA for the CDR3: TGCGCCAGCAGTGAGACGAGCTCTGGGGCCAACGTCCTGACTTTC. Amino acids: CASSETSSGANVLTF.

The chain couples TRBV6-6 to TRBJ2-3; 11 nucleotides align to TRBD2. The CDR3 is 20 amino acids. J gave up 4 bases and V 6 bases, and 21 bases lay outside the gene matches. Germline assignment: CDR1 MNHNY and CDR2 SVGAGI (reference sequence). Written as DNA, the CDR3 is TGTGCCAGCAGCCTACTTCTAGCGGGGGGTTCCCCCTTACAACCAGATACGCAGTATTTT. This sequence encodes CASSLLLAGGSPLQPDTQYF.

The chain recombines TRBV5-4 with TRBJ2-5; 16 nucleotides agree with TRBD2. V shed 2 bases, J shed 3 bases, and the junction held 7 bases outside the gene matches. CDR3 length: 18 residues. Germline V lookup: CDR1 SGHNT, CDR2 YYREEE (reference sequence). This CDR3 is CASSFHAGLAGGKETQYF. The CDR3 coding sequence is TGTGCCAGCAGCTTCCACGCGGGACTAGCGGGGGGGAAAGAGACCCAGTACTTC. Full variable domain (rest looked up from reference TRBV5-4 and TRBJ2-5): ETGVTQSPTHLIKTRGQQVTLRCSSQSGHNTVSWYQQALGQGPQFIFQYYREEENGRGNFPPRFSGLQFPNYSSELNVNALELDDSALYLCASSFHAGLAGGKETQYFGPGTRLLVL.

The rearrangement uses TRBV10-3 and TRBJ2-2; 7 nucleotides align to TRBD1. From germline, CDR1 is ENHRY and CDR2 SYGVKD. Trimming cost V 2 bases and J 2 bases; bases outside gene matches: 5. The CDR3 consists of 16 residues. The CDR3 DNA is TGTGCCATCAGTGAGACGGCAGGGGGAAACACCGGGGAGCTGTTTTTT. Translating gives CAISETAGGNTGELFF.

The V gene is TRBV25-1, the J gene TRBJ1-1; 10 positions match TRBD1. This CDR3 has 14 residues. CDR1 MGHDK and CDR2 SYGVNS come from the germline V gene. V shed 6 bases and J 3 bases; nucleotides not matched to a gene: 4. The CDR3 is CASRETGGHTEAFF. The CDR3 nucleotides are TGTGCCAGCAGGGAGACAGGGGGCCACACTGAAGCTTTCTTT.

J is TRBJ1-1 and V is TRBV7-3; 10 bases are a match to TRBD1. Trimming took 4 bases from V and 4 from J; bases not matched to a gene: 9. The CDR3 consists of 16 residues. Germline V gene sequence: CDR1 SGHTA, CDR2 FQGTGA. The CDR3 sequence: CASSSVPTGGGTEAFF. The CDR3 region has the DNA TGTGCCAGCAGCTCCGTACCGACAGGGGGCGGCACTGAAGCTTTCTTT.

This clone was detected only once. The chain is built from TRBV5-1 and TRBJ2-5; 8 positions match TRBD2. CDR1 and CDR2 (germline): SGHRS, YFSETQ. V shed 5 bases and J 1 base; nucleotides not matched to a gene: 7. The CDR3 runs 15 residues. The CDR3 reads CASRVLAGLQETQYF. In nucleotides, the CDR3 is TGCGCCAGCAGGGTGCTAGCGGGTCTCCAAGAGACCCAGTACTTC.

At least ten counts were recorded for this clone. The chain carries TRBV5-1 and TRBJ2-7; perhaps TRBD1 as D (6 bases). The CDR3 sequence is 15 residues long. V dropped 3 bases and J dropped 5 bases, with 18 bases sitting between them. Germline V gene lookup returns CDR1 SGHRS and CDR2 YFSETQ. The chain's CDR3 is CASSWDTGRVNEQYF. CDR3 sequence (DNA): TGCGCCAGCAGCTGGGACACTGGCAGGGTGAACGAGCAGTACTTC.

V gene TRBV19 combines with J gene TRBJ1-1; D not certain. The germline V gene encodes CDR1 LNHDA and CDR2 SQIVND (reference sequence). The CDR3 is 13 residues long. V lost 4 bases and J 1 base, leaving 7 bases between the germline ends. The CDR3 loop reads CASSTYRNTEAFF. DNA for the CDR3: TGTGCCAGTAGTACCTACAGGAACACTGAAGCTTTCTTT.

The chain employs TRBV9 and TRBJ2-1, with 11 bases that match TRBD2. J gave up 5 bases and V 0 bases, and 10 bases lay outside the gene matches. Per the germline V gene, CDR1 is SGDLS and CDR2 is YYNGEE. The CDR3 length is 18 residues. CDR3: CASSVAPLLAGGNNEQFF. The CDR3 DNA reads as TGTGCCAGCAGCGTAGCCCCCCTTTTAGCGGGGGGGAACAATGAGCAGTTCTTC. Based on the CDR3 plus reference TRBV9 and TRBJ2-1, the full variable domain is DSGVTQTPKHLITATGQRVTLRCSPRSGDLSVYWYQQSLDQGLQFLIQYYNGEERAKGNILERFSAQQFPDLHSELNLSSLELGDSALYFCASSVAPLLAGGNNEQFFGPGTRLTVL.

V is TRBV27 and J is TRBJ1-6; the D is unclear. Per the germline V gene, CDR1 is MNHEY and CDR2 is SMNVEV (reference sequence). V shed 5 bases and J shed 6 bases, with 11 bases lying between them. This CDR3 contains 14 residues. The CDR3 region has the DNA TGTGCCAGCAGTCCACGAGAGTTTAATTCACCCCTCCACTTT. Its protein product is CASSPREFNSPLHF.

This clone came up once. The CDR3 sequence: CASRTGWDNQPQHF. CDR3 sequence (DNA): TGTGCCAGTAGAACAGGGTGGGACAATCAGCCCCAGCATTTT. The V call is TRBV19, the J call TRBJ1-5, with D possibly TRBD1 on 6 matching bases. The germline V gene encodes CDR1 LNHDA and CDR2 SQIVND (reference sequence). The CDR3 totals 14 residues. V was pared by 6 bases and J by 3 bases, with 12 bases between.

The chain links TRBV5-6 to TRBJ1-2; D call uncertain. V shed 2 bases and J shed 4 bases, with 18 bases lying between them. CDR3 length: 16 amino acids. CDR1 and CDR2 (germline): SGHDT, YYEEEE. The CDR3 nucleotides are TGTGCCAGCAGCTTTATAAATGCGGCAGCCTCCTATGGCTACACCTTC. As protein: CASSFINAAASYGYTF.

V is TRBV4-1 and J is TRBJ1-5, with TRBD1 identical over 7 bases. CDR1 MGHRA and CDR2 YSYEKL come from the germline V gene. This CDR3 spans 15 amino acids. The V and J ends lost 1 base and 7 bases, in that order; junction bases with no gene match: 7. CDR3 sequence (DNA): TGCGCCAGCAGCCAAGGGGGGACAGTCGAGCAGCCCCAGCATTTT. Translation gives CASSQGGTVEQPQHF.

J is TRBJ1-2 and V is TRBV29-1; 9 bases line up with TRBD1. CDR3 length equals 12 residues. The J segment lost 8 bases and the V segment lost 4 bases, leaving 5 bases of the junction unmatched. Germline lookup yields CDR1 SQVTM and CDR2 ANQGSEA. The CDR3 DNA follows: TGCAGCGTTGTACAGGGGGCGAAAGGCTACACCTTC. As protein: CSVVQGAKGYTF.

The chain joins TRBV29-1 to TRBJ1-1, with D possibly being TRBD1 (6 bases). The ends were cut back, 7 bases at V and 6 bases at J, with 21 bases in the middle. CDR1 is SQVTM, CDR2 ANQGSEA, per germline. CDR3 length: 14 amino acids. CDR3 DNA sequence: TGCAGCGGTGGACAGTTGATGCAAGTTGCTGAAGCTTTCTTT. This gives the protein CSGGQLMQVAEAFF.

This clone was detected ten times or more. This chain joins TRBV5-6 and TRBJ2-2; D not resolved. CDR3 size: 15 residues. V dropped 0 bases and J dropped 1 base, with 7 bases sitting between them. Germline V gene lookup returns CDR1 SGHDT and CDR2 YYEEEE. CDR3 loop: CASSLGAVNTGELFF. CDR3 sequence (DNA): TGTGCCAGCAGCTTGGGGGCCGTGAACACCGGGGAGCTGTTTTTT.

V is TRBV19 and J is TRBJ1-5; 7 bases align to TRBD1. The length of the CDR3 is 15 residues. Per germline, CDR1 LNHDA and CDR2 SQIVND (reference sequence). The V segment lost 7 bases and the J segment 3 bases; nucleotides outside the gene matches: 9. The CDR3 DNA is TGTGCCAGTACCAGACAGGGTCACAACAATCAGCCCCAGCATTTT. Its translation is CASTRQGHNNQPQHF.

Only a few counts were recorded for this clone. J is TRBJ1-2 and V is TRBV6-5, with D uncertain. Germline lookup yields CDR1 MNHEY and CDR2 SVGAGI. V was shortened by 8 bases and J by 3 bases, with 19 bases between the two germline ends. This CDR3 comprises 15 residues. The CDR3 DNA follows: TGTGCCAGCGCCAGCCCCAGCGGGCACTACTATGGCTACACCTTC. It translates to CASASPSGHYYGYTF.

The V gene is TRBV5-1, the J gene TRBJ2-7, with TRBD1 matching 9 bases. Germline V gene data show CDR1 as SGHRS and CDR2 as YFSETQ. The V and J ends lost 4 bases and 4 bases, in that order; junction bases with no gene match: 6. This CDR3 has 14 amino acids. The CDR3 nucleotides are TGCGCCAGCAGCATTTCGGGACAGGGTTACGAGCAGTACTTC. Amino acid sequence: CASSISGQGYEQYF.

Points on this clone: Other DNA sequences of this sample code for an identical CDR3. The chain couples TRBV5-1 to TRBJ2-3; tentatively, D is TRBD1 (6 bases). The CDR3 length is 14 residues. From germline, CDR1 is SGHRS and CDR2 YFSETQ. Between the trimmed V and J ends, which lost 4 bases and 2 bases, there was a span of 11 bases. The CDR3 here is CASSPGQYTDTQYF. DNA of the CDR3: TGCGCCAGCAGCCCCGGACAGTACACAGATACGCAGTATTTT. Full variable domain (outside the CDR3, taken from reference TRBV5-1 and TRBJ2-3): KAGVTQTPRYLIKTRGQQVTLSCSPISGHRSVSWYQQTPGQGLQFLFEYFSETQRNKGNFPGRFSGRQFSNSRSEMNVSTLELGDSALYLCASSPGQYTDTQYFGPGTRLTVL.

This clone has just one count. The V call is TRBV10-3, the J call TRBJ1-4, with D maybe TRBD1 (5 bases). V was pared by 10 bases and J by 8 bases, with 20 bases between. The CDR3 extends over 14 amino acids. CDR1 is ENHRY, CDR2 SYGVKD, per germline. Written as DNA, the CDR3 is TGTGCCACTACCCCCGGGGGTACGCCAGAAAAACTGTTTTTT. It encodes CATTPGGTPEKLFF.